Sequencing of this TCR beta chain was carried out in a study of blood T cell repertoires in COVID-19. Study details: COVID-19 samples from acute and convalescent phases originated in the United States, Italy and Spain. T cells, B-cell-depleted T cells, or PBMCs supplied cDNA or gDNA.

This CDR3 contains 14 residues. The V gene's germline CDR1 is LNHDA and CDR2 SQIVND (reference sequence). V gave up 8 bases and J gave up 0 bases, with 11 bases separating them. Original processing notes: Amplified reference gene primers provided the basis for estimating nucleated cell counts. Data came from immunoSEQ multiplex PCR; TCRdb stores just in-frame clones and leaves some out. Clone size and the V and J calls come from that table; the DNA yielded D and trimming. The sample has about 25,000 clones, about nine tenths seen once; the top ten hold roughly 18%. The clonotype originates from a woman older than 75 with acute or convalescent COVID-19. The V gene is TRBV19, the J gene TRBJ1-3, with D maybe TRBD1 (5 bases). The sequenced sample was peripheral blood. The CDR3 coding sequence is TGTGCCAGTGGGGACTCAGACTCTGGAAACACCATATATTTT. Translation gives CASGDSDSGNTIYF.